Shown below are 16 T cell receptor beta chains from a single sample sequenced in a study of sequential checkpoint blockade in melanoma. As for treatment: randomized to nivolumab then ipilimumab (arm A) or the reverse (arm B). The protocol was immunoSEQ multiplex PCR, while the TCRdb copy is restricted to in-frame clones and leaves out a portion. The repertoire holds approximately 21,000 clones, approximately 78% seen once, with around a tenth in the top ten. The starting material was CD8+ T cells sorted from blood (inferred from file names), obtained from a patient given nivolumab and ipilimumab in sequence. These receptors all come from a human donor with melanoma.

This rearrangement joins TRBV6-5 to TRBJ2-1; possibly TRBD1 for D (5 bases). V lost 4 bases, J lost 6 bases, and 16 bases lay in between. The CDR3 extends over 15 amino acids. Looked up from germline, CDR1 is MNHEY and CDR2 is SVGAGI. The CDR3 DNA reads TGTGCCAGCAGTTCCCGGTCAAAGGGGTCCAATGAGCAGTTCTTC. This sequence encodes CASSSRSKGSNEQFF.

This chain uses TRBV5-1 with TRBJ2-5; TRBD2 aligns across 12 bases. The J call may be wrong; the DNA end is better matched by TRBJ2-7. The germline gives CDR1 SGHRS, CDR2 YFSETQ. The CDR3 runs 17 residues. The CDR3 sequence: CASSIGSSGRAPYEQYF. Written as DNA, the CDR3 is TGCGCCAGCAGCATTGGGTCTAGCGGGAGGGCCCCCTACGAGCAGTACTTC.

The gene calls are TRBV12-2 and TRBJ2-7; the table's D call of TRBD2 was not tested on the DNA. TRBV12-2 is described as a pseudogene. The CDR3 sequence is 18 residues long. The CDR3 DNA reads TGTGCAAGTCGTTGGCCCAATCACCAGCGGGAGTTCTCGAAAGAGCAGTACTTC. This translates into CASRWPNHQREFSKEQYF.

This chain links TRBV19 with TRBJ2-7; 9 bases are a match to TRBD2. The germline gives CDR1 LNHDA, CDR2 SQIVND (reference sequence). V lost 1 base, J lost 2 bases, and 3 bases stayed unmatched. The CDR3 contains 15 residues. Here the CDR3 reads CASSIASGKTYEQYF. CDR3 DNA sequence: TGTGCCAGTAGTATAGCTAGCGGGAAGACCTACGAGCAGTACTTC.

V gene TRBV5-6 combines with J gene TRBJ2-3, with D possibly matching TRBD1 (6 bases). The CDR3 contains 15 residues. Trimming stripped 3 bases from V and 4 bases from J, with 15 bases between. The germline V gene encodes CDR1 SGHDT and CDR2 YYEEEE. The CDR3: CASSWTEKGADTQYF. The DNA for the CDR3 is TGTGCCAGCAGCTGGACAGAAAAAGGCGCAGATACGCAGTATTTT.

V gene TRBV2 combines with J gene TRBJ2-3, with a weak D call TRBD2 (7 bases). V was cut by 5 bases and J by 2 bases, with 17 bases left in between. Germline V gene lookup returns CDR1 SNHLY and CDR2 FYNNEI. The CDR3 spans 16 residues. CDR3 bases: TGTGCCAGCAGTCTGGGAGGGGGGGCCTTCACAGATACGCAGTATTTT. It yields the protein CASSLGGGAFTDTQYF.

The chain combines TRBV5-1 with TRBJ2-1, with D possibly matching TRBD2 (6 bases). The CDR3 covers 15 residues. The V end lost 0 bases, the J end lost 3 bases, and 10 bases lay between the germline ends. The germline V gene has CDR1 SGHRS and CDR2 YFSETQ. CDR3 region: CASSLVGSNYNEQFF. CDR3 nucleotides: TGCGCCAGCAGCTTGGTCGGGAGTAACTACAATGAGCAGTTCTTC.

In this sample, this clone turned up a few times. V usage is TRBV27 and J usage is TRBJ2-7; tentatively, D is TRBD1 (7 bases). Germline CDR1 and CDR2: MNHEY and SMNVEV (reference sequence). This CDR3 has 15 residues. Trimming stripped 6 bases from V and 2 bases from J, with 17 bases between. CDR3 region: CASSPGRDRAYEQYF. The CDR3 DNA reads as TGTGCCAGCAGCCCAGGGCGGGACAGAGCCTACGAGCAGTACTTC.

V is TRBV9 and J is TRBJ2-1; possible D gene TRBD1, 5 bases. Germline CDR1 is SGDLS and CDR2 is YYNGEE. This CDR3 has 13 amino acids. With 4 bases removed from V and 8 bases from J, the gap between germline ends came to 13 bases. DNA of the CDR3: TGTGCCAGCAGCAAGAGGTGGGGCGATGAGCAGTTCTTC. Residues: CASSKRWGDEQFF.

This rearrangement joins TRBV19 to TRBJ2-1; 8 bases align to TRBD2. Unmatched junction bases numbered 3, after V lost 8 bases and J lost 3 bases. The CDR3 consists of 13 residues. CDR1 and CDR2 (germline): LNHDA, SQIVND (reference sequence). The CDR3 protein is CASGGTSYNEQFF. In DNA form, the CDR3 reads TGTGCCAGTGGAGGGACTAGCTACAATGAGCAGTTCTTC.

The chain couples TRBV29-1 to TRBJ1-1; TRBD1 agrees at 7 bases. The CDR3 runs 15 residues. V gave up 7 bases and J gave up 3 bases; unmatched junction bases: 14. CDR1 SQVTM and CDR2 ANQGSEA come from the germline V gene. DNA of the CDR3: TGCAGCGCCCTGAACAGGGGTGGGGGAGACACTGAAGCTTTCTTT. Amino acids: CSALNRGGGDTEAFF.

V usage is TRBV6-1 and J usage is TRBJ1-1, with TRBD1 identical over 9 bases. The CDR3 covers 13 residues. V shed 10 bases and J 1 base; nucleotides not matched to a gene: 4. Germline-derived CDR1 and CDR2 are MNHNS and SASEGT. This chain's CDR3 is CATTDRGNTEAFF. DNA of the CDR3: TGTGCCACCACGGACAGGGGGAACACTGAAGCTTTCTTT.

The chain has TRBV15 and TRBJ1-2, with 7 bases identical to TRBD1. CDR1 is LNHNV, CDR2 YYDKDF, per germline (reference sequence). The CDR3 extends over 14 amino acids. J lost 4 bases, V lost 0 bases, and 2 bases had no gene match. CDR3 loop: CATSREAGGYGYTF. The DNA of the CDR3 is TGTGCCACCAGCAGAGAGGCAGGGGGCTATGGCTACACCTTC.

The chain has TRBV7-2 and TRBJ2-2, with TRBD1 matching over 9 bases. V was pared by 0 bases and J by 4 bases, with 3 bases of the junction left unmatched. In germline, CDR1 is SGHTA, CDR2 FQGNSA. The CDR3 totals 16 residues. The CDR3 protein is CASSLAGTGTTGELFF. DNA for the CDR3: TGTGCCAGCAGCTTAGCGGGGACAGGGACCACCGGGGAGCTGTTTTTT.

The V gene is TRBV14, the J gene TRBJ2-5, with D maybe TRBD2 (6 bases). The CDR3 spans 14 residues. Germline V gene sequence: CDR1 SGHDN, CDR2 FVKESK. Trimming took 1 base from V and 7 from J, leaving 13 bases between them. CDR3 in DNA: TGTGCCAGCAGCCAAGGGACTACTGTTGGGACCCAGTACTTC. It encodes CASSQGTTVGTQYF.

This chain connects TRBV5-6 to TRBJ1-4, with a weak D call TRBD1 (6 bases). The CDR3 has 12 residues. Germline V gene lookup returns CDR1 SGHDT and CDR2 YYEEEE. The V end was cut by 4 bases, the J end by 11 bases, with 12 bases between. The CDR3 region has the DNA TGTGCCAGCAGCCGATATCAGGGGAAACTGTTTTTT. Amino acid sequence: CASSRYQGKLFF.